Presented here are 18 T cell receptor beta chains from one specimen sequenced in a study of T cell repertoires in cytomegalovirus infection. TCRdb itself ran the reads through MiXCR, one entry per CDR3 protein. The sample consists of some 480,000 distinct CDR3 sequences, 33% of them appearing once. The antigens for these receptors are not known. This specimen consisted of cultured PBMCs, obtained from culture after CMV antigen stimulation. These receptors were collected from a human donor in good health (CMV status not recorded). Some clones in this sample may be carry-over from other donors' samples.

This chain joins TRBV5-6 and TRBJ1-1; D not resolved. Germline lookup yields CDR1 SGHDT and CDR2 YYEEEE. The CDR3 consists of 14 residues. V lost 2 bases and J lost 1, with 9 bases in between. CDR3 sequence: CASSFKRENTEAFF. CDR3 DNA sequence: TGTGCCAGCAGCTTCAAACGGGAGAACACTGAAGCTTTCTTT.

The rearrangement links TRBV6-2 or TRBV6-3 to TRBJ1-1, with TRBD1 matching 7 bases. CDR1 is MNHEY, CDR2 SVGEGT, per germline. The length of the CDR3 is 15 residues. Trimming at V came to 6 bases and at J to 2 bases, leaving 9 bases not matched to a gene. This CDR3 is CASSQGGLTNTEAFF. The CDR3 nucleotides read TGTGCCAGCAGCCAGGGGGGACTGACAAACACTGAAGCTTTCTTT.

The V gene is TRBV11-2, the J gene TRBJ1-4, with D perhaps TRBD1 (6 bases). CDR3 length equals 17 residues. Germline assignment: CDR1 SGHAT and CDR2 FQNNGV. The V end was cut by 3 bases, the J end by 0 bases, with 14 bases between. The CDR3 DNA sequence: TGTGCCAGCAGCTTGCGGGGACACGTTGCAACTAATGAAAAACTGTTTTTT. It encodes CASSLRGHVATNEKLFF.

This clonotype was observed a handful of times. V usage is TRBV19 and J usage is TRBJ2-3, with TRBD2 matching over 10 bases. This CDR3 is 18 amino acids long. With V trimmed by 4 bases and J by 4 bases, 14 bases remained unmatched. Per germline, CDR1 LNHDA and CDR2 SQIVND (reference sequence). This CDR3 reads CASSTVGRAGGLSDTQYF. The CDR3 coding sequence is TGTGCCAGTAGTACCGTCGGTAGAGCGGGAGGGCTATCAGATACGCAGTATTTT. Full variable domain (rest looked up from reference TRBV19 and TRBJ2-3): DGGITQSPKYLFRKEGQNVTLSCEQNLNHDAMYWYRQDPGQGLRLIYYSQIVNDFQKGDIAEGYSVSREKKESFPLTVTSAQKNPTAFYLCASSTVGRAGGLSDTQYFGPGTRLTVL.

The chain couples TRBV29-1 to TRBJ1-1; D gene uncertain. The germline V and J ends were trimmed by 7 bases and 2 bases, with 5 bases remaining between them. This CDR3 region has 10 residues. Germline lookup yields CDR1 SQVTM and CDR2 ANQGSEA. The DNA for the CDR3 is TGCAGCGACGGAAACACTGAAGCTTTCTTT. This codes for CSDGNTEAFF.

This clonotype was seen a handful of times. DNA for the CDR3: TGTGCCAGCAACCAAGGGACGGTCTCCTACGAGCAGTACTTC. It specifies CASNQGTVSYEQYF. The chain combines TRBV6-1 with TRBJ2-7; D is perhaps TRBD1 or TRBD2 (5 bases each). This CDR3 contains 14 residues. The germline gives CDR1 MNHNS, CDR2 SASEGT. V was clipped by 7 bases and J by 0 bases, with 13 bases between them.

Here the CDR3 DNA reads TGTGCCAGCAGTTTTTTTCCGGCCTATGGCTACACCTTC. Translating it yields CASSFFPAYGYTF. The chain is built from TRBV28 and TRBJ1-2; D remains unclear. The CDR3 runs to 13 residues. Germline CDR1 and CDR2: MDHEN and SYDVKM. V was clipped by 3 bases and J by 4 bases, with 9 bases between them.

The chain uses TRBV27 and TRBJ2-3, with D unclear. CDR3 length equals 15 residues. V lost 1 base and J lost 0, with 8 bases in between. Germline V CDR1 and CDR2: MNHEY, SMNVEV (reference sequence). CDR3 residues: CASSLWGSSTDTQYF. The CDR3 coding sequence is TGTGCCAGCAGTTTATGGGGTTCTAGCACAGATACGCAGTATTTT.

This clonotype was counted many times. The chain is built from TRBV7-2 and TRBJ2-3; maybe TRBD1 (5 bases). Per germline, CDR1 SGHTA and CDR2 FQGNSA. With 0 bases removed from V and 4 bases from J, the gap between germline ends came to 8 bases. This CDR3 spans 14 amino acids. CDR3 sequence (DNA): TGTGCCAGCAGCTTAGCCAGGGCTTCAGATACGCAGTATTTT. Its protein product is CASSLARASDTQYF.

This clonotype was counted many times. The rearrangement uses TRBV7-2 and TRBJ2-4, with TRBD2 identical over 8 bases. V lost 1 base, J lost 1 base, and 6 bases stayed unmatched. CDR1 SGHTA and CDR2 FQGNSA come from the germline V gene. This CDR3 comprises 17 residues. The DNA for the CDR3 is TGTGCCAGCAGCTTAGTGGGACTAGTCGACGCCAAAAACATTCAGTACTTC. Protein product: CASSLVGLVDAKNIQYF.

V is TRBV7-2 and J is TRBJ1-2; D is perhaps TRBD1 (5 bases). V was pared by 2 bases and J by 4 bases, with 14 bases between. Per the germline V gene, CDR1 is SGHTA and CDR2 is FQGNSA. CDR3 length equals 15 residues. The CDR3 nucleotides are TGTGCCAGCAGCTTAATAATAGGGGAGAGCTATGGCTACACCTTC. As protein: CASSLIIGESYGYTF. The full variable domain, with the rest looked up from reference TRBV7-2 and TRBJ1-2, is GAGVSQSPSNKVTEKGKDVELRCDPISGHTALYWYRQSLGQGLEFLIYFQGNSAPDKSGLPSDRFSAERTGGSVSTLTIQRTQQEDSAVYLCASSLIIGESYGYTFGSGTRLTVV.

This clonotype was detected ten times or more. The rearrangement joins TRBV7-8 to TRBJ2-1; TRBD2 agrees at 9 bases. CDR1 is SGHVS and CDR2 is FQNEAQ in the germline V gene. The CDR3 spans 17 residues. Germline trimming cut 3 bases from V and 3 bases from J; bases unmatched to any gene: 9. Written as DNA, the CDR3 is TGTGCCAGCAGCTTTGCCCGTGGAGCGGGAGGCTACAATGAGCAGTTCTTC. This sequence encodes CASSFARGAGGYNEQFF. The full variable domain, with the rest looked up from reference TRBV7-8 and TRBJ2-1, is GAGVSQSPRYKVAKRGQDVALRCDPISGHVSLFWYQQALGQGPEFLTYFQNEAQLDKSGLPSDRFFAERPEGSVSTLKIQRTQQEDSAVYLCASSFARGAGGYNEQFFGPGTRLTVL.

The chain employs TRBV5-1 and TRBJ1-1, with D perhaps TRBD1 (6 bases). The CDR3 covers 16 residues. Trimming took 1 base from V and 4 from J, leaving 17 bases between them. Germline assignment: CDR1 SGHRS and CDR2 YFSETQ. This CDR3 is CASSLRSGAWGTEAFF. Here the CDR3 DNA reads TGCGCCAGCAGCTTGCGCTCGGGGGCATGGGGCACTGAAGCTTTCTTT. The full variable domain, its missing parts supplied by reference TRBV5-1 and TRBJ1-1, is KAGVTQTPRYLIKTRGQQVTLSCSPISGHRSVSWYQQTPGQGLQFLFEYFSETQRNKGNFPGRFSGRQFSNSRSEMNVSTLELGDSALYLCASSLRSGAWGTEAFFGQGTRLTVV.

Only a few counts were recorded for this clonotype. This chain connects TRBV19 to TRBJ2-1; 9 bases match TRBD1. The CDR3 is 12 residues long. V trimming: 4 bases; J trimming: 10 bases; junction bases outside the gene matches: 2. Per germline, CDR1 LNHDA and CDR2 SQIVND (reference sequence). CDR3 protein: CASSRQGVEQFF. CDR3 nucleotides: TGTGCCAGTAGTAGACAGGGGGTCGAGCAGTTCTTC.

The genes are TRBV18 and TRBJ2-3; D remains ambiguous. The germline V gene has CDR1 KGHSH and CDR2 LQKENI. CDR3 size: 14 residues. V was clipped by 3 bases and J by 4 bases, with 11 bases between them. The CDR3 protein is CASSPMDLADTQYF. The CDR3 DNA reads TGTGCCAGCTCACCCATGGACCTCGCAGATACGCAGTATTTT.

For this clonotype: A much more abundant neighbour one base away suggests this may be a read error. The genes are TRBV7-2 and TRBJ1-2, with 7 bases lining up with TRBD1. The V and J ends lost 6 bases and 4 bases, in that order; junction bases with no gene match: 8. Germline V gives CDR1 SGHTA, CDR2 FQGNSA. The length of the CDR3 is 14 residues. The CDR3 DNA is TGTGCCAGCAGATTAAAGGACAGGATCTATGGCTACACCTTC. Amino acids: CASRLKDRIYGYTF.

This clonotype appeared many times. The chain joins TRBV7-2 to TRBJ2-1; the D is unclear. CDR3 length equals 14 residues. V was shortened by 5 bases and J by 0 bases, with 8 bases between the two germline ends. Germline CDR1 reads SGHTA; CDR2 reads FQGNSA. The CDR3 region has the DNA TGTGCCAGCAGCGGGGTGCGCTCCTACAATGAGCAGTTCTTC. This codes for CASSGVRSYNEQFF. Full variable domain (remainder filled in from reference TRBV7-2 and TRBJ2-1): GAGVSQSPSNKVTEKGKDVELRCDPISGHTALYWYRQSLGQGLEFLIYFQGNSAPDKSGLPSDRFSAERTGGSVSTLTIQRTQQEDSAVYLCASSGVRSYNEQFFGPGTRLTVL.

CDR3 in DNA: TGTGCCAGCATCTTCCTCAAACCGGGACTAGGAGGTGGTCGGGAGCAGTACGTC. Translating gives CASIFLKPGLGGGREQYV. V and J are TRBV6-5 and TRBJ2-7; 8 bases are a match to TRBD2. V dropped 7 bases and J dropped 7; count of bases not matched to a gene: 24. Germline V gives CDR1 MNHEY, CDR2 SVGAGI. This CDR3 is built from 18 residues.